This T cell receptor (beta chain) was retrieved from a study of identical twins. TCRdb re-derived calls from the 5' RACE reads in MiXCR, one entry per CDR3 protein. Found here are some 570,000 distinct CDR3 sequences, about 20% of them singletons; the top ten hold about 0.48%. In regard to this clonotype: Its specificity is not known.

V shed 0 bases, J shed 2 bases, and the junction held 13 bases outside the gene matches. Germline CDR1 and CDR2: SGHDN and FVKESK. CDR3 length: 20 residues. Overall study findings and caveats: Cord blood's abundant beta clonotypes had fewer insertions, unlike memory repertoires. An excess of low generation probability was shown by twin-shared out-of-frame alpha sequences.

This sample was also put to use in a study of yellow fever vaccine responses in identical twins.

J is TRBJ2-4 and V is TRBV14, with 10 bases lining up with TRBD2. Material for sequencing was CD4+ T cells sorted from blood. This clonotype originated in a woman aged 18-29 years in good health. Here the CDR3 reads CASSQEDSGLAAKTKNIQYF. DNA for the CDR3: TGTGCCAGCAGCCAAGAGGACTCAGGACTAGCGGCAAAAACCAAAAACATTCAGTACTTC. Using reference TRBV14 and TRBJ2-4 for the parts outside the CDR3, the full variable domain is EAGVTQFPSHSVIEKGQTVTLRCDPISGHDNLYWYRRVMGKEIKFLLHFVKESKQDESGMPNNRFLAERTGGTYSTLKVQPAELEDSGVYFCASSQEDSGLAAKTKNIQYFGAGTRLSVL.